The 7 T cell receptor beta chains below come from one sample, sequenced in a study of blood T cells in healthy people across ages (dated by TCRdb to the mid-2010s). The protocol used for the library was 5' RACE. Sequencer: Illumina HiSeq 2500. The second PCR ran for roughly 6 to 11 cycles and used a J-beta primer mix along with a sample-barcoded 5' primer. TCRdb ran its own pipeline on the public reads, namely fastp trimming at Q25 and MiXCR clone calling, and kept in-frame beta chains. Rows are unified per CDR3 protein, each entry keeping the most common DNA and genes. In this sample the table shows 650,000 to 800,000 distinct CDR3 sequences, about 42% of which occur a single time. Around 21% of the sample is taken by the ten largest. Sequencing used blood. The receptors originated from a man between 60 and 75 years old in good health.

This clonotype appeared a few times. The DNA for the CDR3 is TGTGCCAGCAGCCTATCACCCTCCGGGACAGGGAATGGCTACACCTTC. This encodes CASSLSPSGTGNGYTF. The chain combines TRBV28 with TRBJ1-2, with TRBD1 matching 9 bases. V lost 6 bases, J lost 6 bases, and 14 bases stayed unmatched. The CDR3 is 16 amino acids. Germline V gene sequence: CDR1 MDHEN, CDR2 SYDVKM.

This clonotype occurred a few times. The CDR3 loop is CASRPGQGHETQYF. Written as DNA, the CDR3 is TGTGCCAGCAGACCCGGACAGGGACATGAGACCCAGTACTTC. The chain combines TRBV12-3 or TRBV12-4 with TRBJ2-5, with 8 bases lining up with TRBD1. This CDR3 has 14 amino acids. V gave up 6 bases and J gave up 5 bases; unmatched junction bases: 8.

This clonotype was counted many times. The CDR3 reads CSVVVERANEQFF. The CDR3 nucleotides read TGCAGCGTTGTAGTCGAGAGGGCCAATGAGCAGTTCTTC. The chain links TRBV29-1 to TRBJ2-1, with a weak D call TRBD2 (5 bases). CDR3 size: 13 residues. CDR1 and CDR2 (germline): SQVTM, ANQGSEA. Trimming took off 4 bases at V and 6 bases at J, with 13 bases between the two ends.

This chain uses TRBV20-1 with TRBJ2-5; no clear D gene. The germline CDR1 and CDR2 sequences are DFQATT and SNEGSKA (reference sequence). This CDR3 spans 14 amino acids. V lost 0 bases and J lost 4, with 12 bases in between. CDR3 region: CSARDAVDRETQYF. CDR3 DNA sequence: TGCAGTGCTAGAGATGCAGTAGATCGAGAGACCCAGTACTTC.

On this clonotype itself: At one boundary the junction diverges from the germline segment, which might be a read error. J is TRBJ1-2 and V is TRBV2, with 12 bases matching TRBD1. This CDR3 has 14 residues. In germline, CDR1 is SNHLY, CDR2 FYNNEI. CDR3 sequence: CAGRGTGGDYGYTF. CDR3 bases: TGTGCCGGCAGGGGGACAGGGGGCGACTATGGCTACACCTTC. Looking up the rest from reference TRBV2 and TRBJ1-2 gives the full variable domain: EPEVTQTPSHQVTQMGQEVILRCVPISNHLYFYWYRQILGQKVEFLVSFYNNEISEKSEIFDDQFSVERPDGSNFTLKIRSTKLEDSAMYFCAGRGTGGDYGYTFGSGTRLTVV.

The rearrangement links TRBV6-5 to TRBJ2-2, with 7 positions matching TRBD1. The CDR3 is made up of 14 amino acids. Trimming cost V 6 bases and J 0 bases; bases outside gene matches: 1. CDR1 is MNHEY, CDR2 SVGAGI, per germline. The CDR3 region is CASRGQTNTGELFF. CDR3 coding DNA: TGTGCCAGCAGGGGACAGACGAACACCGGGGAGCTGTTTTTT.

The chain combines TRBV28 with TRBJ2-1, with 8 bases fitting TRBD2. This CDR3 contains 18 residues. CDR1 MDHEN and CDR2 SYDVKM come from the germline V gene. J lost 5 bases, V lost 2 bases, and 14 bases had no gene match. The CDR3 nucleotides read TGTGCCAGCAGTTTAGGCAGACTTCGCGGGGGGTCGAACAATGAGCAGTTCTTC. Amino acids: CASSLGRLRGGSNNEQFF.